This T cell receptor (beta chain) was recovered during a study of CD8 T cells in ankylosing spondylitis (TCRdb year 2017). As for the study more broadly: The study profiled T cell receptor beta repertoires in healthy donors and ankylosing spondylitis patients to find disease-linked TCR variants. Peripheral blood was sampled, and synovial fluid was additionally collected from ankylosing spondylitis patients. In total, the full study cohort was made up of some 100 healthy donors and approximately 27 ankylosing spondylitis patients.

The junction shows trimming of 2 bases on V and 9 bases on J, plus 11 bases between the germline ends. From the germline V gene, CDR1 is SGHTA and CDR2 is FQGTGA. The CDR3 contains 13 residues, cysteine and phenylalanine counted. The only DNA kept is the CDR3, 39 bases in frame from the first base. The table lists this clonotype with a few counts. Its antigen is not yet known. Within one base of it there is no much larger clone, and no base qualities were kept. Instrument on record: Illumina HiSeq 2500. Quantitative 5'-RACE with molecular barcodes was the method used to prepare the TCR beta libraries. The paper's data handling went like this. A new computational method, built on a probabilistic model of VDJ rearrangement, was used to identify disease-linked TCR variants. The raw public reads went through TCRdb reprocessing: fastp at Q25, MiXCR clone calling, in-frame beta chains kept. Each entry merges the rows of one CDR3 protein and shows their most common DNA and genes. Clone size and V and J calls follow TCRdb, not the original study. The sample data list about 440,000 distinct CDR3 sequences, and 15% to 20% of these were observed just once. Jointly, the top ten make up 0.95% to 1.1% of the sample.

General conclusions and limits of the study: The disease-linked clones had a CD8+ phenotype and were found at relatively low frequencies in peripheral blood. Significant enrichment of the disease-linked clones was reported in matched synovial fluid samples from ankylosing spondylitis patients. Some motif variants were previously reported in synovial fluid and blood of reactive arthritis patients, suggesting common disease-initiation mechanisms. A TCR beta motif made up of about eight highly homologous amino acid variants appeared to be characteristic of blood from ankylosing spondylitis patients.

The chain uses TRBV7-3 and TRBJ2-1; no D segment can be confidently identified. This sequence originates from a male donor with ankylosing spondylitis. Sequencing was carried out using blood, either unsorted or a sorted T cell fraction (not recorded which). The encoded CDR3 is CASSLPGEREQFF. In nucleotides, the sequence is TGTGCCAGCAGCTTACCAGGCGAGCGTGAGCAGTTCTTC.